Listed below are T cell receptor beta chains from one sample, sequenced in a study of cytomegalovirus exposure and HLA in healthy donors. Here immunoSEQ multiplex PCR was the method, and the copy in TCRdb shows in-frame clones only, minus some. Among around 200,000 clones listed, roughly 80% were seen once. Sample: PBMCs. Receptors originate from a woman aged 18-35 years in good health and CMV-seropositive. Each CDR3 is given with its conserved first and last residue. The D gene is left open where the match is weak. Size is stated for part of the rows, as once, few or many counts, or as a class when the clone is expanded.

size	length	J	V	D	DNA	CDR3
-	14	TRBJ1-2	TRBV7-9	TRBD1	TGTGCCAGCAGCCAAGGGACAGGGGAAAGCGGCTACACCTTC	CASSQGTGESGYTF
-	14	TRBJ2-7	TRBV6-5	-	TGTGCCAGCAGTTATGATCTTGCTCTAGGAGAGCAGTACTTC	CASSYDLALGEQYF
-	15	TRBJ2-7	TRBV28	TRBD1	TGTGCCAGCAGTTCCCCGGGACAGGGATCGGGCGAGCAGTACTTC	CASSSPGQGSGEQYF
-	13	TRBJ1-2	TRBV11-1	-	TGTGCCAGCAGCCCAGGGAAGCGGGATGGCTACACCTTC	CASSPGKRDGYTF
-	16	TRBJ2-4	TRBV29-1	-	TGCAGCGTTGAAAAAGGGCTGAGGGGGGCCAAAAACATTCAGTACTTC	CSVEKGLRGAKNIQYF
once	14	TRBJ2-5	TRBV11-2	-	TGTGCCAGCAGCTTACTCCGGGGGGCCGCGACCCAGTACTTC	CASSLLRGAATQYF
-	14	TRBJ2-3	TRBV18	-	TGTGCCAGCTCACCATCGGTCCCTCCCCATACGCAGTATTTT	CASSPSVPPHTQYF
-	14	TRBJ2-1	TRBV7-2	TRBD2	TGTGCCAGCAAGTGGCGGGGGGACTACAATGAGCAGTTCTTC	CASKWRGDYNEQFF
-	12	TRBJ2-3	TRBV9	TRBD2	TGTGCCAGCAGTTTGGGGGGGAAGACGCAGTATTTT	CASSLGGKTQYF
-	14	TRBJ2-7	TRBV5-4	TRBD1	TGTGCCAGCAGCTCCGGGACAGGTCGCTACGAGCAGTACTTC	CASSSGTGRYEQYF
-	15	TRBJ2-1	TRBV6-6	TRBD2	TGTGCCAGCATCGTCGGGGGGTCCTCCTACAATGAGCAGTTCTTC	CASIVGGSSYNEQFF
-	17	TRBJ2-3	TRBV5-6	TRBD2	TGTGCCAGCAGCTTCGGGACTAGTGGCGGTCGGGCAGATACGCAGTATTTT	CASSFGTSGGRADTQYF
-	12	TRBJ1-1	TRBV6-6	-	TGTGCCAGCAGTCCACAGAACACTGAAGCTTTCTTT	CASSPQNTEAFF
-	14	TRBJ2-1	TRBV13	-	TGTGCCAGCAGCTTAGGGTGGGGCCGGAATGAGCAGTTCTTC	CASSLGWGRNEQFF
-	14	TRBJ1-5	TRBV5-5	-	TGTGCCAGCAGCTTGGATGGAGTCAATCAGCCCCAGCATTTT	CASSLDGVNQPQHF
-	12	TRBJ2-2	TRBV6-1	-	TGTGCCAGCAGTGGACTGTGGGGGGAGCTGTTTTTT	CASSGLWGELFF
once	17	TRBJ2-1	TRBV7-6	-	TGTGCCAGCAGCAAAGCGGGTACCGTTAGCTCCTACAATGAGCAGTTCTTC	CASSKAGTVSSYNEQFF
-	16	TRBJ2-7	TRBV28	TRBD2	TGTGCCAGCAGACCAATCGGGGGGGGAAGCTCCTACGAGCAGTACTTC	CASRPIGGGSSYEQYF
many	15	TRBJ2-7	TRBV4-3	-	TGCGCCAGCAGCCAAGCGAGGGGAGGATACTACGAGCAGTACTTC	CASSQARGGYYEQYF
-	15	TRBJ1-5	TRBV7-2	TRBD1	TGTGCCAGCAGCTTGGACAGGGGGATAGGTCAGCCCCAGCATTTT	CASSLDRGIGQPQHF
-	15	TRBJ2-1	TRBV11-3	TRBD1	TGTGCCAGCAGCTCGGGACAGGGTGCTTTCAATGAGCAGTTCTTC	CASSSGQGAFNEQFF
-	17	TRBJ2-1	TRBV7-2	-	TGTGCCAGCAGCTTGGGGGGGGGCCGTCCCCTCTACAATGAGCAGTTCTTC	CASSLGGGRPLYNEQFF
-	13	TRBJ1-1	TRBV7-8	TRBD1	TGTGCCAGCAGCCCCAAAGGGGGCTTTAGGGTTTTCTTT	CASSPKGGFRVFF
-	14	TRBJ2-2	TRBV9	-	TGTGCCAGCAGCCCCGGGGACTCGACCGGGGAGCTGTTTTTT	CASSPGDSTGELFF
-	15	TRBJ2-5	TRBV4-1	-	TGCGCCAGCAGCCAAGTTAAAGTGGCCATAGAGACCCAGTACTTC	CASSQVKVAIETQYF
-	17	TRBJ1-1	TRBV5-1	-	TGCGCCAGCAGCTTGGACTATCGACCCCCAATGAACACTGAAGCTTTCTTT	CASSLDYRPPMNTEAFF
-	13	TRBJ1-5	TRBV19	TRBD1	TGTGCCAGTAATGGACAGGGGGGAGCGCCCCAGCATTTT	CASNGQGGAPQHF
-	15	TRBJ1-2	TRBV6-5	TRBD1	TGTGCCAGCTTGGGACAGGGGCAGGTTAACTATGGCTACACCTTC	CASLGQGQVNYGYTF
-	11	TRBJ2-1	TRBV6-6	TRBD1	TGTGCCAGCGTAAAGGGGGCTGAGCAGTTCTTC	CASVKGAEQFF
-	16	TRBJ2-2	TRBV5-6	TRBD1	TGTGCCAGCAGCTCGACAGGGGTCATATGGACCGGGGAGCTGTTTTTT	CASSSTGVIWTGELFF
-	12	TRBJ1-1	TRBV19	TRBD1	TGTTCCAAGGGGGCACGCGACACTGAAGCTTTCTTT	CSKGARDTEAFF
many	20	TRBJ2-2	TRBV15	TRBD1	TGTGCCACCAGCAGAGATAACAGGGGGCGAGGGCTCCCACACACCGGGGAGCTGTTTTTT	CATSRDNRGRGLPHTGELFF
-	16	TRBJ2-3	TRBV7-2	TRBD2	TGTGCCAGCAGCTTAGTTGTAGCGGGGCACACAGATACGCAGTATTTT	CASSLVVAGHTDTQYF
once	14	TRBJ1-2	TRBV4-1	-	TGCGCCAGCAGCCAAGGGAGTCTCGGCTATGGCTACACCTTC	CASSQGSLGYGYTF
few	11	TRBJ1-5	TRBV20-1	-	TGCAGCGGCAGGGGTGGGCAGCCCCAGCATTTT	CSGRGGQPQHF
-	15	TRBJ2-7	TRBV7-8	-	TGTGCCAGCAGCATCTATTCCGGGTTTTCCTACGAGCAGTACTTC	CASSIYSGFSYEQYF
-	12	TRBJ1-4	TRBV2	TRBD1	TGTGCCAGCAGACAGGGGCCGGAAAAACTGTTTTTT	CASRQGPEKLFF
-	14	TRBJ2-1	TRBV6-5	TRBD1	TGTGCCAGCCGGGATCGGACAGGGGTCTATGAGCAGTTCTTC	CASRDRTGVYEQFF
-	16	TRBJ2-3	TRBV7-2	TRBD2	TGTGCCAGCAGCCCATCGACTAGCGCTTCGTTCGCTACGCAGTATTTT	CASSPSTSASFATQYF
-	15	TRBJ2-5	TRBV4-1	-	TGCGCCAGCAGCCAAGCGACTACGTACCAAGAGACCCAGTACTTC	CASSQATTYQETQYF
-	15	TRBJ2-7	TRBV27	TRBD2	TGTGCCAGCAGGGCCGGGGGGTCATCCCTCTACGAGCAGTACTTC	CASRAGGSSLYEQYF
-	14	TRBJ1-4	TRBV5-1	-	TGCGCCAGCAGCTTACAATCCCAGAATGAAAAACTGTTTTTT	CASSLQSQNEKLFF
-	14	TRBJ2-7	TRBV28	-	TGTGCCAGCAGTTTCGTAAGGGGAATAGACGAGCAGTACTTC	CASSFVRGIDEQYF
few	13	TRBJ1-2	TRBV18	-	TGTGCCAGCTCACCATCGGGGGACTATGGCTACACCTTC	CASSPSGDYGYTF
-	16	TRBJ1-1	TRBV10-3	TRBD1	TGTGCCATCAGTGAGTCCGTTGGACAGGGAGACACTGAAGCTTTCTTT	CAISESVGQGDTEAFF
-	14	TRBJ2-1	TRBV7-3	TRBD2	TGTGCCAGCAGCTTAGCGGGGGGAAATAATGAGCAGTTCTTC	CASSLAGGNNEQFF
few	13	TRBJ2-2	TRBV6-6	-	TGTGCCAGCAGTTACCGGGGAACCGGGGAGCTGTTTTTT	CASSYRGTGELFF
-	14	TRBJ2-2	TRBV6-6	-	TGTGCCAGCAGTTACGAGGGCTGGACCGGGGAGCTGTTTTTT	CASSYEGWTGELFF
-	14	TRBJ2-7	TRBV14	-	TGTGCCAGCAGCGCGAGGGCCTTCGTTTCCGAGCAGTACTTC	CASSARAFVSEQYF
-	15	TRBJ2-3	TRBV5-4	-	TGTGCCAGCAGCGAAGAGTCACAGGTTACAGATACGCAGTATTTT	CASSEESQVTDTQYF
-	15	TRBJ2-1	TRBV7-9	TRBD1	TGTGCCAGCAGCTTAATGACAGGGACCTACAATGAGCAGTTCTTC	CASSLMTGTYNEQFF
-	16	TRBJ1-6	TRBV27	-	TGTGCCAGCAGTTTATCGGGGGGACTCTATAATTCACCCCTCCACTTT	CASSLSGGLYNSPLHF
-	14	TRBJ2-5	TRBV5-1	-	TGCGCCAGCAGCTTGTCAGGGGCGAAAGAGACCCAGTACTTC	CASSLSGAKETQYF
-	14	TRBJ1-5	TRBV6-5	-	TGTGCCAGCAGACAGGGAATAGGGAATCAGCCCCAGCATTTT	CASRQGIGNQPQHF
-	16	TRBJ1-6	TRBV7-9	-	TGTGCCAGCAGCTTATCGTCCAGGGTCCCGCCCTCACCCCTCCACTTT	CASSLSSRVPPSPLHF
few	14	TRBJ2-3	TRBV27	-	TGTGCCAGCAGTTTAAACGGCGGAACAGATACGCAGTATTTT	CASSLNGGTDTQYF
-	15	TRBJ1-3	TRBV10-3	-	TGTGCCATCAGTGTAGTGGGAAGCGGCGGAAACACCATATATTTT	CAISVVGSGGNTIYF
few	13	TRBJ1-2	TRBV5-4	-	TGTGCCAGCAGCCTGTGGACTGAGTATGGCTACACCTTC	CASSLWTEYGYTF
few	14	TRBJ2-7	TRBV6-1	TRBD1	TGTGCCAGCCACCTAAACAGGGGATTAGACGAGCAGTACTTC	CASHLNRGLDEQYF